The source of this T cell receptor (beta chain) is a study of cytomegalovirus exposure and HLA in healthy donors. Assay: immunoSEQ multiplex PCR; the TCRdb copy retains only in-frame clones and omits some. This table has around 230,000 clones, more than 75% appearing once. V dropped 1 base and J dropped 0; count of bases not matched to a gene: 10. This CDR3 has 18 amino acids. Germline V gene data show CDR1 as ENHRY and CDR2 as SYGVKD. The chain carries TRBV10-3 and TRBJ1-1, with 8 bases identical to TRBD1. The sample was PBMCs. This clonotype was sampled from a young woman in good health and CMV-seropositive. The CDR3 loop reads CAISELGAGGNMNTEAFF. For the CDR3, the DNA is TGTGCCATCAGTGAGTTGGGGGCAGGGGGCAACATGAACACTGAAGCTTTCTTT.